The clone carrying this T cell receptor beta chain appeared a few times. Its target is not known. This entry is derived from a study of T cell repertoires in cytomegalovirus infection. The overall study: Evidence of both CMV infection and a matching HLA type came from public TCR beta signatures. Whole-study results and caveats: Adding up the frequency of public TCR beta families identified people who carried CMV plus the relevant HLA. CMV-specific HLA-C-restricted TCR beta clonotypes dominated the ex vivo response.

TCRdb re-called the reads through MiXCR, storing one row per CDR3 protein. Of 200,000 to 250,000 distinct CDR3 sequences in the sample, around 35% are singletons; the top ten hold about 60%. Unmatched junction bases numbered 9, after V lost 3 bases and J lost 2 bases. This CDR3 region has 17 residues. Germline V gives CDR1 SEHNR, CDR2 FQNEAQ (reference sequence). This sequence joins TRBV7-9 and TRBJ2-3; TRBD2 matches 9 bases. The sample consisted of CD8+ T cells from cultured PBMCs, taken from culture after CMV antigen stimulation. The source of this sequence is a human donor in good health (CMV status not recorded). Some clones in this sample may be carry-over from other donors' samples. The CDR3 DNA is TGTGCCAGCAGCTTTATGCAGCGGGGGGTCGACACAGATACGCAGTATTTT. Its translation is CASSFMQRGVDTDTQYF.